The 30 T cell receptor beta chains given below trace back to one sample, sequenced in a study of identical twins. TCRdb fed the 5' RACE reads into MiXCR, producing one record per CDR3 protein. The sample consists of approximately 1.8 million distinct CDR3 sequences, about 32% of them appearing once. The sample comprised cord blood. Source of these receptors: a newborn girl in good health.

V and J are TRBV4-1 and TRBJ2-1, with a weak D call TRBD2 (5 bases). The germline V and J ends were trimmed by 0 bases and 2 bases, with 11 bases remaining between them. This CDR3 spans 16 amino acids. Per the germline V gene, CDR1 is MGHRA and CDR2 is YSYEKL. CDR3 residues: CASSQDASGTYNEQFF. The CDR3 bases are TGCGCCAGCAGCCAAGATGCAAGCGGAACCTACAATGAGCAGTTCTTC.

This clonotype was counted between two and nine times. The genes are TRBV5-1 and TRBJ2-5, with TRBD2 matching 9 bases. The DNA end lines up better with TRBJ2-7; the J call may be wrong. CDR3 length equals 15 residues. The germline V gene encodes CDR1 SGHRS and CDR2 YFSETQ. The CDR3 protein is CASSPRLAEDYEQYF. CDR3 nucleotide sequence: TGCGCCAGCAGCCCTCGACTAGCGGAGGACTACGAGCAGTACTTC.

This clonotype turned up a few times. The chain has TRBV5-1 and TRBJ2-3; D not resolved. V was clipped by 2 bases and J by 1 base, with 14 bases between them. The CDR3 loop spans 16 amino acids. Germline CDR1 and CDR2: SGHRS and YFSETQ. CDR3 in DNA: TGCGCCAGCAGCTTACCCGTTACCTCGGGCACAGATACGCAGTATTTT. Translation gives CASSLPVTSGTDTQYF.

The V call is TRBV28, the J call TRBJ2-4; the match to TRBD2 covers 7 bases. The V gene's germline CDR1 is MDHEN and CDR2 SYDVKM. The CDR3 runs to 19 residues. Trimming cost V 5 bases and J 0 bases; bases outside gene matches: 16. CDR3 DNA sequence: TGTGCCAGCAGTCCCCCGGGGGGACCAGAAGCTATAGCCAAAAACATTCAGTACTTC. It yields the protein CASSPPGGPEAIAKNIQYF.

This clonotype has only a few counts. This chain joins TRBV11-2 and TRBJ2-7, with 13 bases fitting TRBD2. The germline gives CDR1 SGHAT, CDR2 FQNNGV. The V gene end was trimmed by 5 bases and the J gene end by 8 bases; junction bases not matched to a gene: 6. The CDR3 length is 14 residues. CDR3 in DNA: TGTGCCAGCAGCCTGACCGGGACTAGCGGGAAGCAGTACTTC. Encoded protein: CASSLTGTSGKQYF.

The CDR3 region has the DNA TGTGCCAGCTCAAAGGGGGCGGCTGGAAACACCATATATTTT. The encoded protein is CASSKGAAGNTIYF. This chain joins TRBV28 and TRBJ1-3, with 7 bases aligning to TRBD1. The CDR3 runs 14 residues. Germline assignment: CDR1 MDHEN and CDR2 SYDVKM. The V gene end was trimmed by 8 bases and the J gene end by 2 bases; junction bases not matched to a gene: 6.

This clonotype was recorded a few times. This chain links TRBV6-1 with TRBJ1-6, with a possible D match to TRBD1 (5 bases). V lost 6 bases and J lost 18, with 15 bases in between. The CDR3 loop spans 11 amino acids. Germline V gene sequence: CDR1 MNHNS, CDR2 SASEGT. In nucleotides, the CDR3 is TGTGCCAGCAGCGACTACAGGAGCCACCACTTT. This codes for CASSDYRSHHF.

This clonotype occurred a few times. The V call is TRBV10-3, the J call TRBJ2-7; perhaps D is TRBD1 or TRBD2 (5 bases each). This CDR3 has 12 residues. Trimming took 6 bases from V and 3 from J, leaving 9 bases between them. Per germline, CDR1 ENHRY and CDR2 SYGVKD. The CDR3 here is CAIRRDDYEQYF. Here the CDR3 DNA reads TGTGCCATCAGACGGGACGACTACGAGCAGTACTTC.

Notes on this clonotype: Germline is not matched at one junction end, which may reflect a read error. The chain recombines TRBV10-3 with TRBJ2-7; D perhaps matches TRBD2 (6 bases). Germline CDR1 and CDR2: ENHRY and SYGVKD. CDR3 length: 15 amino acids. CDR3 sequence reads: CAVSEFASESRKQYF. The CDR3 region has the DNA TGTGCCGTCAGTGAGTTTGCTAGCGAGTCCCGGAAGCAGTACTTC.

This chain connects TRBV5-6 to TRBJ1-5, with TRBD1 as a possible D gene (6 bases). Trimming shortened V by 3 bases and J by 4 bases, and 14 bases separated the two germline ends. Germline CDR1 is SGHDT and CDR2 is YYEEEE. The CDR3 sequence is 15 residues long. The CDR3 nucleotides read TGTGCCAGCAGCTGGCGGGGGGCCGGAAATCAGCCCCAGCATTTT. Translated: CASSWRGAGNQPQHF.

In DNA, the CDR3 is TGTGCCAGCAGCTTTAATACCAGGGGCCGCTCCTATAATTCACCCCTCCACTTT. Encoded protein: CASSFNTRGRSYNSPLHF. The chain combines TRBV6-1 with TRBJ1-6; tentative D call: TRBD1 (6 bases). Looked up from germline, CDR1 is MNHNS and CDR2 is SASEGT. CDR3 length equals 18 residues. V gave up 6 bases and J gave up 0 bases, with 18 bases separating them.

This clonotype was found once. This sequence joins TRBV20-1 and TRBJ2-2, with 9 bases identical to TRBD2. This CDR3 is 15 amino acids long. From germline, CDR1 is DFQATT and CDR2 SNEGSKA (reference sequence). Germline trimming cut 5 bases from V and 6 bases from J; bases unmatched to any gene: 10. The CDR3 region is CSASGTSRSPGELFF. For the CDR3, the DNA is TGCAGTGCTTCCGGGACTAGCAGGTCTCCCGGGGAGCTGTTTTTT.

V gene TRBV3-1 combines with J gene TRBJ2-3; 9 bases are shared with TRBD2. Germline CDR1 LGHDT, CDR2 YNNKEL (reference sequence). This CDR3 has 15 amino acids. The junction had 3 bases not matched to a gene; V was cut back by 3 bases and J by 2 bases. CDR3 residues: CASSQSSGVTDTQYF. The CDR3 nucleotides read TGTGCCAGCAGCCAGTCTAGCGGGGTCACAGATACGCAGTATTTT.

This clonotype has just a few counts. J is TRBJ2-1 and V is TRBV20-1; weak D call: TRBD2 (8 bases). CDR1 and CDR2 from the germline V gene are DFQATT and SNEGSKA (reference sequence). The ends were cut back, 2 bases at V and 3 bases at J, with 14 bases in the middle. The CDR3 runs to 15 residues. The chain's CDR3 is CSARYSGDSYNEQFF. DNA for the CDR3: TGCAGTGCTAGATATAGCGGGGACAGCTACAATGAGCAGTTCTTC.

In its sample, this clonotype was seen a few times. This CDR3 reads CSVLGGNIQYF. The CDR3 nucleotides are TGCAGCGTTCTCGGTGGAAACATTCAGTACTTC. The chain is built from TRBV29-1 and TRBJ2-4, with D unclear. Germline-derived CDR1 and CDR2 are SQVTM and ANQGSEA. V was clipped by 5 bases and J by 6 bases, with 8 bases between them. This CDR3 contains 11 residues.

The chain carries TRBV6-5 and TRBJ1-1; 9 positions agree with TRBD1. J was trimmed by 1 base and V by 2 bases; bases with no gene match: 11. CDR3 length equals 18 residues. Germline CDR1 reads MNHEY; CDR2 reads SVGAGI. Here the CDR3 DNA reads TGTGCCAGCAGTTACCAACGTCCCGGGACAGGGTGGAACACTGAAGCTTTCTTT. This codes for CASSYQRPGTGWNTEAFF.

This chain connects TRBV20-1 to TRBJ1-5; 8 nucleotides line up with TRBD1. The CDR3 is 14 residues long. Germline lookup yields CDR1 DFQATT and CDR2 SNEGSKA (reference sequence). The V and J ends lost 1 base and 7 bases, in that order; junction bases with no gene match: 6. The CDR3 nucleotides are TGCAGTGCTAGAGGTCGACAGGGGAGACAGCCCCAGCATTTT. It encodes CSARGRQGRQPQHF.

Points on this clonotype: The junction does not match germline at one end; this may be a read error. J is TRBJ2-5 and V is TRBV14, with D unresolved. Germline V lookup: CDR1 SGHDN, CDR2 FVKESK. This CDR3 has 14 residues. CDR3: CDSSRTTGQETQYF. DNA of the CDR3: TGTGACAGCAGCCGGACGACCGGTCAAGAGACCCAGTACTTC.

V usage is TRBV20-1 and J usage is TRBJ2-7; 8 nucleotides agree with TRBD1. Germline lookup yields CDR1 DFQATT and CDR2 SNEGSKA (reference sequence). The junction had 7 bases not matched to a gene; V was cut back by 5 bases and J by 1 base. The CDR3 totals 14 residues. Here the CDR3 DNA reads TGCAGTGCTTCGGGACAGGACTTGTCCTACGAGCAGTACTTC. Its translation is CSASGQDLSYEQYF.

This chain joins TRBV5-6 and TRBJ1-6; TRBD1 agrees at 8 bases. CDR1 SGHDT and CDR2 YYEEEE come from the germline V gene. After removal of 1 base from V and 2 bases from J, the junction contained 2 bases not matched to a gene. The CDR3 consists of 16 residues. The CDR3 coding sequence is TGTGCCAGCAGCTTGTTGACAGGGGCCTATAATTCACCCCTCCACTTT. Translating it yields CASSLLTGAYNSPLHF.

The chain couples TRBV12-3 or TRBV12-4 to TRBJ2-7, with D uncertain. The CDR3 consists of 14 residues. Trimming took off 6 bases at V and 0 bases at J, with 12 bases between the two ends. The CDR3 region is CASSPLDTSYEQYF. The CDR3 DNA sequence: TGTGCCAGCAGCCCCTTAGACACCTCCTACGAGCAGTACTTC.

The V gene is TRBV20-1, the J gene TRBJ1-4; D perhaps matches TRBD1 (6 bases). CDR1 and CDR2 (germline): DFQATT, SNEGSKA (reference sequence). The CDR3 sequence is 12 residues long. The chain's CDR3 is CTAPGAGEKLFF. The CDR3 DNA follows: TGCACTGCCCCGGGGGCAGGAGAAAAACTGTTTTTT.

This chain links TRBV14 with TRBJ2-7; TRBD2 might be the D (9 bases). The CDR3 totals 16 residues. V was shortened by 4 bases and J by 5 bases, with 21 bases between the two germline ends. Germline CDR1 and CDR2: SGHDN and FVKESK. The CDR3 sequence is CASSPDRVAGVDEQYF. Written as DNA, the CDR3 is TGTGCCAGCAGCCCGGACAGGGTAGCGGGAGTTGACGAGCAGTACTTC.

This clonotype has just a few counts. This chain's CDR3 is CASSLAASGRRTDTQYF. The CDR3 nucleotides are TGCGCCAGCAGCTTGGCGGCTAGCGGGAGGAGGACAGATACGCAGTATTTT. The chain is built from TRBV5-1 and TRBJ2-3, with 11 bases identical to TRBD2. The germline V gene has CDR1 SGHRS and CDR2 YFSETQ. This CDR3 has 17 residues. J gave up 3 bases and V 0 bases, and 6 bases lay outside the gene matches.

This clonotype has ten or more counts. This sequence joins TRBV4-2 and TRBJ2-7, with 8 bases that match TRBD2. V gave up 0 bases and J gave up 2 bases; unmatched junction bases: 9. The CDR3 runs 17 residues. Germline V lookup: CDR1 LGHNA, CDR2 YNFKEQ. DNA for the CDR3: TGTGCCAGCAGCCAAGAATCAGGGACTAGGCATACCTACGAGCAGTACTTC. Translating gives CASSQESGTRHTYEQYF.

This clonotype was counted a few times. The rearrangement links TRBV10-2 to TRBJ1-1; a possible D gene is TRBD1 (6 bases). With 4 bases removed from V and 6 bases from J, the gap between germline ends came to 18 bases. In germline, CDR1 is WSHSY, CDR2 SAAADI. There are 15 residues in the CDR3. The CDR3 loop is CASSVIGRGFAEAFF. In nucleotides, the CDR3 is TGCGCCAGCAGTGTTATTGGGAGGGGGTTCGCTGAAGCTTTCTTT.

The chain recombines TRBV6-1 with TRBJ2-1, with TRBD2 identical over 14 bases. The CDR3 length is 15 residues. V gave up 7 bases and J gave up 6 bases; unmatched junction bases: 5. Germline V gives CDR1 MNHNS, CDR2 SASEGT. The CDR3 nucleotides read TGTGCCAGCACCACCGGGACTAGCGGGAGCAATGAGCAGTTCTTC. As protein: CASTTGTSGSNEQFF.

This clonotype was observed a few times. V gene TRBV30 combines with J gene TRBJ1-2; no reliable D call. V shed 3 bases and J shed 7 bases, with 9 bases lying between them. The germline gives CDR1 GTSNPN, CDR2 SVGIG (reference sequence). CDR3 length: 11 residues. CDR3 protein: CAWSRNSGYTF. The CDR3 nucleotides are TGTGCCTGGAGCAGAAATAGTGGCTACACCTTC.

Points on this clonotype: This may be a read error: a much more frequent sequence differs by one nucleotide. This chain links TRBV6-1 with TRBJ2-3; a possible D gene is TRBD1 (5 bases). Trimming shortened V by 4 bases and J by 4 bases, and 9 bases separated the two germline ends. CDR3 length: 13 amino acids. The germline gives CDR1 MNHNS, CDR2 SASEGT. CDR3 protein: CASSGARADTQYF. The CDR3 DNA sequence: TGTGCCAGCAGTGGAGCCAGGGCAGATACGCAGTATTTT.

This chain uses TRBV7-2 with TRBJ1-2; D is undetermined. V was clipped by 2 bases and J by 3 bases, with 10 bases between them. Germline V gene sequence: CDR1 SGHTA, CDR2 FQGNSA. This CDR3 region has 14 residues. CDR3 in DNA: TGTGCCAGCAGCTTATGGGCAATTGACTATGGCTACACCTTC. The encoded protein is CASSLWAIDYGYTF.